The present entry profiles one T cell receptor (beta chain) with its context. What it binds is not known. The same CDR3 also results from other DNA sequences found in this sample. The sample comes from a study of cytomegalovirus exposure and HLA in healthy donors. General observations from the study: The study listed roughly 160 cytomegalovirus-associated TCR beta chains.

It was the approximately 130-subject validation cohort, separate from the roughly 700-subject first cohort, to which the donors belonged. Only in-frame clones appear in the TCRdb table, and some are missing; sequencing was by immunoSEQ multiplex PCR. The sample contains under 200,000 clones, 70% to 90% of which appear only once. The receptor's source is a woman aged 25-40 years in good health and CMV-seronegative. Sequencing was carried out using PBMCs.

The CDR3 reads CASSLVRNEQFF. Here the CDR3 DNA reads TGTGCCAGCAGCTTGGTACGTAATGAGCAGTTCTTC. The J gene is TRBJ2-1, the V gene TRBV5-6; no firm D call. The germline gives CDR1 SGHDT, CDR2 YYEEEE. The CDR3 is 12 amino acids. Trimming took 0 bases from V and 7 from J, leaving 5 bases between them.